This T cell receptor beta chain is drawn from a study of blood T cell repertoires in COVID-19. Overall study context: Acute-phase and convalescent COVID-19 samples originated in the United States, Italy and Spain. Sources were T cells, B-cell-depleted T cells, or PBMCs; the material itself was cDNA or gDNA.

Authors' methods: Amplified reference gene primers provided the basis for estimating nucleated cell counts. This table comes from immunoSEQ multiplex PCR, and its TCRdb copy is limited to in-frame clones, with some not included. V and J calls and clone size are those listed in that table; D and trimming were worked out from the DNA. The sample shows some 78,000 clones, approximately 88% of them seen only once. This CDR3 has 11 amino acids. The V and J ends lost 5 bases and 13 bases respectively, with 17 bases between them. CDR1 and CDR2 (germline): DFQATT, SNEGSKA (reference sequence). This chain connects TRBV20-1 to TRBJ2-5; maybe TRBD2 (7 bases). The TCR was taken from a woman older than 75 with active or convalescent COVID-19. Source material: peripheral blood. The CDR3 spells CSARNGGPPYF. CDR3 nucleotide sequence: TGCAGTGCTCGAAACGGGGGGCCCCCGTACTTC.